These 14 T cell receptor beta chains share one sample of origin, sequenced in a study of T cell responses to AZD1222 COVID-19 vaccine. Clones were sequenced by immunoSEQ multiplex PCR, and TCRdb holds only the in-frame ones, with some missing. The sample lists 150,000 to 200,000 clones, 90% to 95% occurring once. This material consisted of peripheral blood, taken 28 days after the second AZD1222 dose. These receptor sequences come from an adult who received the AZD1222 COVID-19 vaccine.

The rearrangement links TRBV5-8 to TRBJ2-3; 13 positions match TRBD2. Losses at the gene ends were 4 bases for V and 5 bases for J; bases not matched to a gene: 4. Germline lookup yields CDR1 SGHTS and CDR2 YDEGEE. The CDR3 loop spans 15 amino acids. For the CDR3, the DNA is TGTGCCAGCAGCCAGGGACTAGCGGGGATAGATACGCAGTATTTT. This sequence encodes CASSQGLAGIDTQYF.

This chain connects TRBV29-1 to TRBJ1-2; D gene ambiguous. V lost 7 bases, J lost 8 bases, and 20 bases lay in between. Germline assignment: CDR1 SQVTM and CDR2 ANQGSEA. CDR3 length: 13 amino acids. The CDR3 here is CSAKPTTLHGYTF. CDR3 coding DNA: TGCAGCGCTAAGCCAACCACCTTACACGGCTACACCTTC.

This rearrangement joins TRBV5-1 to TRBJ2-7; the match to TRBD2 covers 8 bases. Germline loops: CDR1 SGHRS, CDR2 YFSETQ. The CDR3 runs 18 residues. The V and J ends lost 1 base and 3 bases, in that order; junction bases with no gene match: 15. For the CDR3, the DNA is TGCGCCAGCAGCTTGTTAGGGGCGGGGGGACTCTTGGACTACGAGCAGTACTTC. Protein: CASSLLGAGGLLDYEQYF. Filled out from reference TRBV5-1 and TRBJ2-7, the complete variable domain reads KAGVTQTPRYLIKTRGQQVTLSCSPISGHRSVSWYQQTPGQGLQFLFEYFSETQRNKGNFPGRFSGRQFSNSRSEMNVSTLELGDSALYLCASSLLGAGGLLDYEQYFGPGTRLTVT.

The V and J genes are TRBV6-1 and TRBJ1-2; D might be TRBD1 (6 bases). With 3 bases removed from V and 4 bases from J, the gap between germline ends came to 15 bases. CDR1 and CDR2 (germline): MNHNS, SASEGT. There are 15 residues in the CDR3. As DNA, the CDR3 is TGTGCCAGCAGTGAGGGGCAGGGGAAAATCTATGGCTACACCTTC. It specifies CASSEGQGKIYGYTF.

The rearrangement joins TRBV2 to TRBJ1-5; D not certain. This CDR3 is 13 amino acids long. Germline lookup yields CDR1 SNHLY and CDR2 FYNNEI. Trimming pared 3 bases from V and 6 bases from J, leaving 9 bases between. The CDR3 DNA reads as TGTGCCAGCAGTGAGTGGTGGGGTCAGCCCCAGCATTTT. It codes for CASSEWWGQPQHF. The variable domain in full, with the rest retrieved from reference TRBV2 and TRBJ1-5, is EPEVTQTPSHQVTQMGQEVILRCVPISNHLYFYWYRQILGQKVEFLVSFYNNEISEKSEIFDDQFSVERPDGSNFTLKIRSTKLEDSAMYFCASSEWWGQPQHFGDGTRLSIL.

In nucleotides, the CDR3 is TGTGCCAGTAGTACCAACCGGGGACAGGCCTATTCACCCCTCCACTTT. It translates to CASSTNRGQAYSPLHF. The V gene is TRBV19, the J gene TRBJ1-6; 8 nucleotides agree with TRBD1. This CDR3 has 16 residues. Losses at the gene ends were 4 bases for V and 8 bases for J; bases not matched to a gene: 10. Germline V lookup: CDR1 LNHDA, CDR2 SQIVND (reference sequence).

The rearrangement joins TRBV5-5 to TRBJ1-5; a weak D match, TRBD1 (5 bases). This CDR3 region has 17 residues. Germline lookup yields CDR1 SGHKS and CDR2 YYEKEE (reference sequence). Trimming took 3 bases from V and 0 from J, leaving 16 bases between them. The CDR3 DNA follows: TGTGCCAGCAGCTACCAATTCAGGGTCTATAGCAATCAGCCCCAGCATTTT. Translation gives CASSYQFRVYSNQPQHF.

CDR3 amino acids: CASSTGQGTYNSPLHF. DNA of the CDR3: TGTGCCAGCAGCACGGGACAGGGAACTTATAATTCACCCCTCCACTTT. The genes are TRBV7-8 and TRBJ1-6; 9 positions agree with TRBD1. J was trimmed by 4 bases and V by 5 bases; bases with no gene match: 6. CDR1 and CDR2 (germline): SGHVS, FQNEAQ. The CDR3 is 16 amino acids.

On this clone: Germline and junction disagree at one end, which may indicate a read error. CDR3 in DNA: TGTGCCAGCGGTGAATACGGCCAGGGCAATTCACCCCTCCACTTT. Translating gives CASGEYGQGNSPLHF. The J gene is TRBJ1-6, the V gene TRBV6-1, with a possible D match to TRBD1 (5 bases). The CDR3 is 15 residues long. Germline CDR1 MNHNS, CDR2 SASEGT.

J is TRBJ1-1 and V is TRBV6-5; maybe TRBD1 (5 bases). The CDR3 has 15 amino acids. Trimming took 5 bases from V and 4 from J, leaving 17 bases between them. Germline values: CDR1 MNHEY, CDR2 SVGAGI. CDR3 in DNA: TGTGCCAGCAGTCGTCTCCAGACAGTCCTCACTGAAGCTTTCTTT. This translates into CASSRLQTVLTEAFF.

The chain couples TRBV19 to TRBJ1-1, with D possibly being TRBD1 (6 bases). Germline V lookup: CDR1 LNHDA, CDR2 SQIVND (reference sequence). Trimming removed 4 bases from V and 3 bases from J, with 12 bases in between. This CDR3 is built from 14 residues. CDR3 region: CASSKGGRDTEAFF. In DNA form, the CDR3 reads TGTGCCAGTAGTAAAGGGGGAAGGGACACTGAAGCTTTCTTT.

The chain is built from TRBV27 and TRBJ2-1; 7 bases agree with TRBD2. From germline, CDR1 is MNHEY and CDR2 SMNVEV (reference sequence). Trimming at V came to 6 bases and at J to 6 bases, leaving 5 bases not matched to a gene. The CDR3 contains 13 residues. This chain's CDR3 is CASSRDYANEQFF. Here the CDR3 DNA reads TGTGCCAGCAGCCGGGACTATGCCAATGAGCAGTTCTTC.

The V gene is TRBV7-9, the J gene TRBJ2-1, with a tentative D call TRBD2 (6 bases). V lost 1 base to trimming and J lost 0 bases, with 10 bases between them. This CDR3 has 16 residues. Germline V gene sequence: CDR1 SEHNR, CDR2 FQNEAQ (reference sequence). CDR3 amino acids: CASSLVRGSSYNEQFF. DNA for the CDR3: TGTGCCAGCAGCTTAGTGCGGGGCAGCTCCTACAATGAGCAGTTCTTC.

The chain recombines TRBV19 with TRBJ2-3; 8 bases match TRBD2. Germline CDR1 LNHDA, CDR2 SQIVND (reference sequence). This CDR3 spans 16 amino acids. The V gene end was trimmed by 8 bases and the J gene end by 4 bases; junction bases not matched to a gene: 14. The CDR3 nucleotides are TGTGCCAGTTCATCACGACTAGCGTGGACTGCAGATACGCAGTATTTT. Protein sequence: CASSSRLAWTADTQYF. Based on the CDR3 plus reference TRBV19 and TRBJ2-3, the full variable domain is DGGITQSPKYLFRKEGQNVTLSCEQNLNHDAMYWYRQDPGQGLRLIYYSQIVNDFQKGDIAEGYSVSREKKESFPLTVTSAQKNPTAFYLCASSSRLAWTADTQYFGPGTRLTVL.